The clone carrying this T cell receptor beta chain appeared a few times. Its antigen is unidentified. An end of the junction differs from the germline gene, which may be a read error. This record belongs to a study of T-cell reconstitution after alpha-beta-depleted transplantation in children. TCRbeta library construction was performed incorporating unique molecular identifiers. MiXCR, applied by TCRdb to the PCR reads, yields one record per CDR3 protein. Of roughly 400,000 distinct CDR3 sequences in the sample, roughly 43% are singletons; the top ten hold 27%. The CDR3 runs to 14 residues. CDR1 and CDR2 from the germline V gene are SGHRS and YFSETQ. Findings and limits, study-wide: From newly produced T cells came most of the T-cell counts and diversity one year after transplant. The origin of high day-60 TCRbeta diversity in some patients lay in surviving recipient T cells and thymic progenitors. Reportedly, alpha-beta T cells present about two months post-transplant originated from several hundred expanded clones of graft origin.

This specimen was PBMCs, taken before TCRalphabeta/CD19-depleted stem cell transplant. The sequence derives from a girl aged 2-10 years with aplastic anemia, due to receive a stem cell transplant. This chain links TRBV5-1 with TRBJ1-4; D may be TRBD1 (5 bases). The CDR3 DNA reads as TGCGCCAGCCGCTTAGGCGACGGGGACTTCCGACTGTTTTTT. Amino acid sequence: CASRLGDGDFRLFF.